This T cell receptor (beta chain) was retrieved from a study of identical twins (dated by TCRdb to the mid-2010s). General notes on the study: To test whether fetal clonotypes persist, the study used deep sequencing on TCR alpha and beta repertoires from monozygotic twins, unrelated adults of various ages, and cord blood. Replicate twin experiments were performed at different times using different library preparation protocols to rule out contamination. Points the paper makes about the study in general: Abundant cord blood beta clonotypes had fewer insertions, young adult naive repertoires showed a similar but weaker trend, and memory repertoires showed no such trend. In monozygotic twins, recombination models systematically underestimated out-of-frame TCR alpha sharing, but the models matched the sharing seen between unrelated individuals. Because the same donors could not be followed over many years, the conclusions depended on cross-sectional statistical analysis. Compared with coincidental sharing between unrelated individuals, out-of-frame TCR alpha sequences shared between twins showed an excess of sequences with low generation probability. Invariant T cells such as MAIT and iNKT could partly confound zero-insertion analyses, though diverse VJ usage argued against this for most clonotypes. A weaker excess of twin sharing was found in beta out-of-frame sequences because the signal-to-noise ratio was lowered by fewer shared sequences.

Libraries came from 5' RACE. Sequenced on an Illumina HiSeq 2000. A universal primer binding site was added through template switching, and the final cDNA carried a unique molecular identifier so that TCR cDNA molecules could be counted accurately. Specific primers in the conserved constant-segment region were used to synthesize first-strand cDNA for TCR alpha and beta chains. To control for contamination, every cDNA library was double barcoded, receiving both a SMART-Mk sample barcode and Illumina barcodes. Two successive PCR steps introduced TruSeq adapter sequences along with Illumina sample barcodes. Sequencing of the TCR alpha and beta cDNA libraries was done on the Illumina HiSeq platform using custom primers. As for the authors' bioinformatics: MiGEC was used to process raw reads and extract unique molecular identifiers, and MiXCR was used to find CDR3 positions. Recombination models were inferred per individual with the repgenHMM and IGoR tools using an EM algorithm. The analysis of shared clonotypes was done with the tcR package in R, with sharing normalized by the product of cloneset sizes. Out-of-frame nonproductive sequences were analyzed to study raw recombination free of thymic and clonal selection effects. Using fastp trimming at Q25 and MiXCR clonotype assembly, TCRdb reanalyzed the public sequencing data and kept in-frame beta chains. Each CDR3 protein appears once, grouped with its most common genes and DNA. V and J calls and clone size were set by TCRdb, not the authors. The sample table records about 250,000 distinct CDR3 sequences; 7.5% of these occur just once. About 5.8% of the sample is in the top ten clones.

Points on this clonotype: Its antigen target is currently unknown. Base-call qualities are not available, and no considerably larger clone is one nucleotide away.

In the germline V gene, CDR1 corresponds to MGHRA and CDR2 to YSYEKL. The CDR3 contains 15 residues, cysteine and phenylalanine counted. The read is trimmed to its CDR3 DNA, 45 bases read in frame from base 1. The germline ends are 12 bases apart after V is trimmed by 1 base and J by 2 bases. Every donor was a healthy Caucasian. Three pairs of female monozygotic twins, all aged about 18 to 30 years, made up the twin cohort. Positive isolation kits from Invitrogen were used to isolate the CD4+ and CD8+ T cell populations. The sample was also linked to a second study, of yellow fever vaccine responses in identical twins. As described in the second report: The T cell response to vaccination in identical twins was reported by the authors to appear partly convergent and partly personalized. In identical twins, the study followed T cell clones that responded to the vaccine with precision.

The sequence links TRBV4-1 to TRBJ2-7; TRBD2 could be the D gene, as 7 bases match. Sequencing was carried out using CD8+ T cells sorted from blood. The receptor's source is a woman between 18 and 30 years old in good health. The CDR3 reads as follows: CASSQGEGGTYEQYF. The DNA is as follows: TGCGCCAGCAGCCAAGGGGAGGGGGGGACCTACGAGCAGTACTTC.